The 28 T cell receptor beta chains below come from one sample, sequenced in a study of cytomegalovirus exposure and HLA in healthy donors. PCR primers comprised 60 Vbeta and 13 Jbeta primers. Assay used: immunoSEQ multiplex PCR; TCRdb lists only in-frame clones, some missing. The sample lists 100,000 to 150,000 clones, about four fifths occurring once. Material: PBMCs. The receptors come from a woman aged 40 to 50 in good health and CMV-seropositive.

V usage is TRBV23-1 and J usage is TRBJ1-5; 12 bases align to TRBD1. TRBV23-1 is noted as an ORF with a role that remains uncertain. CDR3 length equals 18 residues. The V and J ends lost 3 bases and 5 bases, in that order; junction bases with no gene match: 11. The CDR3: CASSHCGTGGEKDQPQHF. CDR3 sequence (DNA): TGCGCCAGCAGTCATTGCGGGACAGGGGGCGAGAAGGATCAGCCCCAGCATTTT.

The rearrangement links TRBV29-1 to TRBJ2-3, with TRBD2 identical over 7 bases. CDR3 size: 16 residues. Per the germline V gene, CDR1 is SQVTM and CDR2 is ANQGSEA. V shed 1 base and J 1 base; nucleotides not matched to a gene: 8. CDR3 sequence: CSVEVLGLAGTDTQYF. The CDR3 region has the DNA TGCAGCGTTGAAGTACTCGGCCTAGCGGGCACAGATACGCAGTATTTT.

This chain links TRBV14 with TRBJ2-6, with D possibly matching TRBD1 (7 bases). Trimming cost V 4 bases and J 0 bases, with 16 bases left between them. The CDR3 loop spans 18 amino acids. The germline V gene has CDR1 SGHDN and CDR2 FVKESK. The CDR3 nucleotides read TGTGCCAGCAGCCCAAGGGGGGACAGATTCTCTGGGGCCAACGTCCTGACTTTC. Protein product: CASSPRGDRFSGANVLTF.

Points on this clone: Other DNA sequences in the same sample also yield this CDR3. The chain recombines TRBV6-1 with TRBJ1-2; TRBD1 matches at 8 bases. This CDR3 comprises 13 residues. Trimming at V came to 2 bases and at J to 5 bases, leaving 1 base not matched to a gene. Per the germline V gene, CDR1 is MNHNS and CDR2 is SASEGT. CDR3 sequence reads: CASSETGGYGYTF. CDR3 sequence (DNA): TGTGCCAGCAGTGAAACAGGGGGTTATGGCTACACCTTC.

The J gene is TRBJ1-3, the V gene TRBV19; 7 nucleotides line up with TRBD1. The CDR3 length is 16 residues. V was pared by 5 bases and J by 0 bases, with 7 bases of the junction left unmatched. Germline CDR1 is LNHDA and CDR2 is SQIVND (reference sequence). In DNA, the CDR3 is TGTGCCAGTAGTCCAGCCGACAGGGCCTCTGGAAACACCATATATTTT. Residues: CASSPADRASGNTIYF.

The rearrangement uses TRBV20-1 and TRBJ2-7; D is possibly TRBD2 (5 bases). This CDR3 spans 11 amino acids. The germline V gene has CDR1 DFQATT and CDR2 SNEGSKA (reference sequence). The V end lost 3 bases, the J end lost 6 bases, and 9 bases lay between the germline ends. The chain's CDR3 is CSASRAGEQYF. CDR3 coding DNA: TGCAGTGCTAGCCGCGCGGGCGAGCAGTACTTC.

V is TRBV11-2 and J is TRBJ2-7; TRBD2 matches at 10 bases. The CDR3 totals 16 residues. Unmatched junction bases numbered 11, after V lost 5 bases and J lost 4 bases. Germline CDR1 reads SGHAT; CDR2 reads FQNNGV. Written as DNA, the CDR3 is TGTGCCAGCAGCAAAGGTCTAGCGGGAGAGGGTTACGAGCAGTACTTC. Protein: CASSKGLAGEGYEQYF.

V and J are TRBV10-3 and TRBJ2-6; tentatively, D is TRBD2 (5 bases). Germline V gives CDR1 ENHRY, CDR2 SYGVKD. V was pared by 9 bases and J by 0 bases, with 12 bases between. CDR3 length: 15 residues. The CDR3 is CAISSPRSGANVLTF. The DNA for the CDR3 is TGTGCCATTTCTAGCCCTCGCTCTGGGGCCAACGTCCTGACTTTC.

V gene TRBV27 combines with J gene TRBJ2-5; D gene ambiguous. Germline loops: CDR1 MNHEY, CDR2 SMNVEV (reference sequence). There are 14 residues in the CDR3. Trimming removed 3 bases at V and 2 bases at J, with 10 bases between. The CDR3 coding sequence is TGTGCCAGCAGTTTTTCAGGAAGGCAAGAGACCCAGTACTTC. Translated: CASSFSGRQETQYF.

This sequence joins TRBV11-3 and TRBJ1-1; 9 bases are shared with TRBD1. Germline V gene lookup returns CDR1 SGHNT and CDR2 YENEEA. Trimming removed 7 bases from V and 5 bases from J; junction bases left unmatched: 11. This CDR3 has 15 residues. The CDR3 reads CASNPGQGSGTEAFF. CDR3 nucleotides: TGTGCCAGCAACCCGGGACAGGGATCGGGGACTGAAGCTTTCTTT.

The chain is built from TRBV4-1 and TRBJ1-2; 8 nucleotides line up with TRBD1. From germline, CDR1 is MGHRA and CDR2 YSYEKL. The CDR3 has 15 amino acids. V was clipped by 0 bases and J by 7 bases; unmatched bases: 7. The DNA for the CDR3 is TGCGCCAGCAGCCAAGATCAGGACAGGGACGGTGGCTACACCTTC. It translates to CASSQDQDRDGGYTF.

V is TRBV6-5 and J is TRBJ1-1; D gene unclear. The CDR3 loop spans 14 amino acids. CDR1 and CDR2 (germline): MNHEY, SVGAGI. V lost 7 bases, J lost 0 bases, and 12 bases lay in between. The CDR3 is CASNTRFMNTEAFF. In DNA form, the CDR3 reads TGTGCCAGCAACACGAGGTTCATGAACACTGAAGCTTTCTTT.

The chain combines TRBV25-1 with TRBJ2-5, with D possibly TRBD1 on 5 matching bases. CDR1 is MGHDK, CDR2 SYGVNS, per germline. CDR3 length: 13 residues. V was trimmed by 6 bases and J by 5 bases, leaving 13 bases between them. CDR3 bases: TGTGCCAGCAGCATATGGGGCAAGGAGACCCAGTACTTC. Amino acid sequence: CASSIWGKETQYF.

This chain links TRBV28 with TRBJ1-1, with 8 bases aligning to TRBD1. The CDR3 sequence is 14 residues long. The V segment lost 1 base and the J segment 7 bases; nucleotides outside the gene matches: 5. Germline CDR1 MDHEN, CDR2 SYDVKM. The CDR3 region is CASSLSAGGFEAFF. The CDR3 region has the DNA TGTGCCAGCAGTTTATCGGCAGGGGGCTTTGAAGCTTTCTTT.

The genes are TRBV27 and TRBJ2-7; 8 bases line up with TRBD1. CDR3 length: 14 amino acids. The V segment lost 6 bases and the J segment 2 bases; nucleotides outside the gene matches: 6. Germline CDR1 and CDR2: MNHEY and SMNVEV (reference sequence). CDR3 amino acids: CASRPGQATYEQYF. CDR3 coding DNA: TGTGCCAGCAGACCGGGACAGGCAACCTACGAGCAGTACTTC.

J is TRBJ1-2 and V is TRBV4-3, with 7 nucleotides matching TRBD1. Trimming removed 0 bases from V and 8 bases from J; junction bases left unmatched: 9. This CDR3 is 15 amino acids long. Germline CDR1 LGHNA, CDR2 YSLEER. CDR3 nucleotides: TGCGCCAGCAGCCAAGACTCGACAGGGCCGGGCGGCTACACCTTC. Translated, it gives CASSQDSTGPGGYTF.

The CDR3 DNA reads as TGCGCCAGCAGCCAAGGGCGGAACTACGAGCAGTACTTC. Translating it yields CASSQGRNYEQYF. The chain carries TRBV4-1 and TRBJ2-7; D gene ambiguous. CDR1 and CDR2 (germline): MGHRA, YSYEKL. With 1 base removed from V and 3 bases from J, the gap between germline ends came to 7 bases. The CDR3 totals 13 residues.

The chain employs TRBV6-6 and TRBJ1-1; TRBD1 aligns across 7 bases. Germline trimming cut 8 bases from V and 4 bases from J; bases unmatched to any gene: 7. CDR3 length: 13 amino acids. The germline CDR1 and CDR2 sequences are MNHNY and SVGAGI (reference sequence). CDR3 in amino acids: CASLGGRVTEAFF. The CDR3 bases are TGTGCCAGCCTAGGGGGCAGAGTCACTGAAGCTTTCTTT.

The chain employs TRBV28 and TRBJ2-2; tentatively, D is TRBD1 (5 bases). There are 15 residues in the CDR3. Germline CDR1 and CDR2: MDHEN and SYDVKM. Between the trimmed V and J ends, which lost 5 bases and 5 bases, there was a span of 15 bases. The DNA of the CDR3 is TGTGCCAGCAGTATCAGGGCGATCTCGACCGGGGAGCTGTTTTTT. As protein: CASSIRAISTGELFF. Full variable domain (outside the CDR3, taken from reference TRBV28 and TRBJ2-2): DVKVTQSSRYLVKRTGEKVFLECVQDMDHENMFWYRQDPGLGLRLIYFSYDVKMKEKGDIPEGYSVSREKKERFSLILESASTNQTSMYLCASSIRAISTGELFFGEGSRLTVL.

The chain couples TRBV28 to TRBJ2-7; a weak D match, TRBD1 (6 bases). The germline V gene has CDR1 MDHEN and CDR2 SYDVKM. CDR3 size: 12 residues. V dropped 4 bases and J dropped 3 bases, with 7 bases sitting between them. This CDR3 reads CASSSRGYEQYF. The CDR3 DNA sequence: TGTGCCAGCAGTTCCAGGGGCTACGAGCAGTACTTC.

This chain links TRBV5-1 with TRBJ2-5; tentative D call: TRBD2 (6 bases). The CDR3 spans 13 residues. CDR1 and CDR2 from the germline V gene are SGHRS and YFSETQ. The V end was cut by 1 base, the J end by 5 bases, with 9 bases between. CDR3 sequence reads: CASSLSLAETQYF. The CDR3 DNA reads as TGCGCCAGCAGCTTGTCCCTAGCGGAGACCCAGTACTTC.

DNA of the CDR3: TGTGCCACCAAATCTAGCGGGAGGGCCAATGAGCAGTTCTTC. This codes for CATKSSGRANEQFF. This chain links TRBV13 with TRBJ2-1; TRBD2 aligns across 12 bases. From germline, CDR1 is PRHDT and CDR2 FYEKMQ (reference sequence). This CDR3 is 14 amino acids long. After removal of 10 bases from V and 6 bases from J, the junction contained 7 bases not matched to a gene.

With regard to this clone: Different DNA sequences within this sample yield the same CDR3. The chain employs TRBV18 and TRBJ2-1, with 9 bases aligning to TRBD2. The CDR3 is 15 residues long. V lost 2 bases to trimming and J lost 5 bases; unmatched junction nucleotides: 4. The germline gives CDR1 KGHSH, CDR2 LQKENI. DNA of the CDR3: TGTGCCAGCTCACCAATGTCTAGCGGGGACAATGAGCAGTTCTTC. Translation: CASSPMSSGDNEQFF.

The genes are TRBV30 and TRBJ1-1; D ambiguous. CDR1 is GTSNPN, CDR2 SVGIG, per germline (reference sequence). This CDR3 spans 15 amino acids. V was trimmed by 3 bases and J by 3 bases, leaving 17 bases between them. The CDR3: CAWSGGRLRDTEAFF. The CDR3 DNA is TGTGCCTGGAGCGGTGGCCGGCTTCGGGACACTGAAGCTTTCTTT.

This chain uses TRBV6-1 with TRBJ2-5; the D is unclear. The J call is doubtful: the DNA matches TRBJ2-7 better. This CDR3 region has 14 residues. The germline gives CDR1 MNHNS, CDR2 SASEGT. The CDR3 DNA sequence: TGTGCCAGCAAGTTTATACTTAGTGCCTACGAGCAGTACTTC. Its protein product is CASKFILSAYEQYF.

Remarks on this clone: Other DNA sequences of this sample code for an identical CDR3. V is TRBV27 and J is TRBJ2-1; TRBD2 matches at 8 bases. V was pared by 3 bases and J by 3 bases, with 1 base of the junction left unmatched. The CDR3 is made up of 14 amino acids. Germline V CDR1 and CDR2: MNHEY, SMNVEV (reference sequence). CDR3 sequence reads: CASSLTSVYNEQFF. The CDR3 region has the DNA TGTGCCAGCAGTTTGACTAGCGTCTACAATGAGCAGTTCTTC.

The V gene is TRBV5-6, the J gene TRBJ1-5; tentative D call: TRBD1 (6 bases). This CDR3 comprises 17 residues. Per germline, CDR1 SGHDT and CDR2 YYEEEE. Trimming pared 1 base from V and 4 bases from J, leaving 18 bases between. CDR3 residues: CASSLRQGQGRNQPQHF. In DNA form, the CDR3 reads TGTGCCAGCAGCTTGAGGCAGGGGCAAGGGAGAAATCAGCCCCAGCATTTT.

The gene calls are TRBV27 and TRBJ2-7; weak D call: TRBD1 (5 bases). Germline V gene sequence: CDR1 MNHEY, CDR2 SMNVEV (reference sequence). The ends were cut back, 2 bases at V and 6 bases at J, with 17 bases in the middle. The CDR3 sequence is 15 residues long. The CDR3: CASSLGFQGRSEQYF. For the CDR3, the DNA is TGTGCCAGCAGTTTAGGTTTCCAGGGAAGGAGCGAGCAGTACTTC.